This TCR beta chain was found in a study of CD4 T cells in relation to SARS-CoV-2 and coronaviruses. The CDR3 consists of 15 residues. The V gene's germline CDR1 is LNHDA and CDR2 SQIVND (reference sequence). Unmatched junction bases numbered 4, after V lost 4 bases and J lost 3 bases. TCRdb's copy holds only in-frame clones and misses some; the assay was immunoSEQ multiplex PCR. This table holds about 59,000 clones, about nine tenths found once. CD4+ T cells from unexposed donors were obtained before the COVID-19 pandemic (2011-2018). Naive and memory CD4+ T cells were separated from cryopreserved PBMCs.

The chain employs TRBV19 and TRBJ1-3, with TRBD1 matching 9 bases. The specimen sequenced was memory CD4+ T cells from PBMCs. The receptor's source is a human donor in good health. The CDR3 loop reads CASSTHRGRGNTIYF. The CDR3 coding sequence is TGTGCCAGTAGTACCCACAGGGGGCGTGGAAACACCATATATTTT.